The following is a T cell receptor (beta chain) sequence with its context. Its antigen is as yet unknown. The germline V and J ends were trimmed by 5 bases and 7 bases, with 11 bases remaining between them. The germline CDR1 and CDR2 sequences are MNHEY and SVGAGI. CDR3 size: 13 residues. This record comes from a study of PD-1 blockade in classical Hodgkin lymphoma. Findings and caveats of the study: TCR diversity in CD4+, not CD8+, cells rose significantly by C4D1. Relative to healthy donors, newly diagnosed patients reportedly had lower baseline TCR diversity, which was reported as lower still in relapsed/refractory patients.

Time point: cycle 4 day 1 (C4D1), after less than 7 weeks of nivolumab. Every patient was affected by relapse after autologous stem cell transplantation, while exposure to brentuximab vedotin was not uniform. Assay: immunoSEQ multiplex PCR; the TCRdb copy retains only in-frame clones and omits some. This table holds roughly 94,000 clones, about 92% found once. The clonotype comes from a human donor with classical Hodgkin lymphoma. This sequence joins TRBV6-5 and TRBJ2-2; the D is unclear. The sample consisted of peripheral blood mononuclear cells (PBMCs), taken before the fourth cycle of nivolumab. Here the CDR3 DNA reads TGTGCCAGCAGTCTTGGCAGGTTCGGGGAGCTGTTTTTT. Its protein is CASSLGRFGELFF.